This is a list of T cell receptor beta chains from one sample in a study of blood T cell repertoires in COVID-19. Data came from immunoSEQ multiplex PCR; TCRdb stores just in-frame clones and leaves some out. The sample has about 99,000 clones, roughly 80% seen once; the top ten hold about 27%. The sequencing input was peripheral blood. The receptors shown here come from a man aged 55-75 years with acute or convalescent COVID-19. CDR3s leave out the opening cysteine and the closing phenylalanine or tryptophan.

TRBV11-2	TRBJ1-3	ASRPDTGNTIY
TRBV7-9	TRBJ1-6	ASSPTSNSPLH
TRBV24-1	TRBJ2-2	ATSDFHPGGELF
TRBV2	TRBJ2-7	ASSEGQTTLYEQY
TRBV7-6	TRBJ2-5	ASSFEQSAETQY
TRBV6-6	TRBJ2-1	ASSWVSGRSDEQF
TRBV19	TRBJ1-2	ASSPTNQGAQSYGYT
TRBV11-2	TRBJ2-1	ASSLDRRLAGYNEQF
TRBV19	TRBJ2-5	ASSWGPGETQY
TRBV7-9	TRBJ2-7	ASSWAGSSYEQY
TRBV19	TRBJ1-2	ASSIETVTNYGYT
TRBV5-1	TRBJ2-3	ASSLEGQGWIDTQY
TRBV18	TRBJ2-2	ASSPSADTGELF
TRBV19	TRBJ1-1	ASTFAGANTEAF
TRBV5-8	TRBJ1-1	ASSIDRGSAF
TRBV6-1	TRBJ2-7	ASSDVAQGYEQY
TRBV3-1/TRBV3-2	TRBJ2-3	ASSQDQGGSTQY
TRBV7-8	TRBJ2-7	ASSLGVELAAHEQY
TRBV29-1	TRBJ2-2	SVAAGDITGELF
TRBV4-1	TRBJ2-2	ASSPSGSQNTGELF
TRBV7-8	TRBJ1-1	ASSLQGMNTEAF
TRBV30	TRBJ2-1	AWSVSQAGGGQF
TRBV12-5	TRBJ1-6	ASGSRGPNSPLH
TRBV11-2	TRBJ1-1	ASSLDPRGSENTEAF
TRBV10-3	TRBJ1-4	AIRAAGANEKLF
TRBV19	TRBJ2-2	ASSIRTQGGTAGTGELF
TRBV6-5	TRBJ2-3	ASRRQGATDTQY
TRBV9	TRBJ2-1	ASSVSGTGVLLSYNEQF
TRBV5-5	TRBJ2-3	ASSFRGETDTQY
TRBV7-9	TRBJ1-2	ASSAEGTTNYGYT
TRBV7-2	TRBJ1-4	ASSLFLNRGEKLF
TRBV19	TRBJ2-3	ASSLDRSPPDTQY
TRBV29-1	TRBJ1-1	SGTGNTEAF
TRBV29-1	TRBJ2-3	SVDQGALDTQY
TRBV27	TRBJ1-1	ASSFKREGELAF
TRBV5-1	TRBJ2-1	ASSLLGQLLNEQF
TRBV7-2	TRBJ1-5	ASNVGGNQPQH
TRBV5-1	TRBJ2-2	ASSFRLAGNGELF
TRBV3-1/TRBV3-2	TRBJ2-1	ASSQGSGSSLKIYNEQF
TRBV6-5	TRBJ1-3	ASSRPTGEGNTIY
TRBV11-2	TRBJ2-1	ASSLVRAHEQF
TRBV3-1/TRBV3-2	TRBJ2-3	ASSQVSLPPDTQY
TRBV7-2	TRBJ2-3	ASSRKTGTPDTQY
TRBV7-2	TRBJ2-3	ASSLVAEDTQY
TRBV18	TRBJ1-1	ASSRGASPEAF
TRBV5-8	TRBJ2-3	ASSLQGAADTQY
TRBV25-1	TRBJ1-6	ASSRGYNSPLH
TRBV5-4	TRBJ2-2	ASSFRRDGAGELF
TRBV6-6	TRBJ2-5	ASSYSNPGQETQY